This T cell receptor (beta chain) was documented in a study of shared clonotypes between healthy human individuals. On the study more broadly: Three CD4 naive, three CD4 memory, two CD8 naive and one CD8 memory plate were used per donor.

Notes on the study in general: Sequencing of the sorted subsets was shown by rarefaction to be incomplete despite large depth.

Data came from immunoSEQ multiplex PCR; TCRdb stores just in-frame clones and leaves some out. The table shows a few million clones, with more than 90% occurring only once. All the donors were Caucasian adults who lived in Nashville, Tennessee. Points on this clone: Its specificity is not known.

This CDR3 is 17 amino acids long. The V and J genes are TRBV21-1 and TRBJ2-3; the DNA was not used to check the table's D call, TRBD2. TRBV21-1 is marked as a pseudogene. The TCR originated in a man between 18 and 35 years old in good health. The sample was naive CD4+ T cells sorted from blood. Subset denoted: CD45RA+ positively selected. In DNA, the CDR3 is TGTGCCAGCAGCAAAGGGTGCCACGGGAGGACCACAGATACGCAGTATTTT. Amino acid sequence: CASSKGCHGRTTDTQYF.